These 23 T cell receptor beta chains originate from one sample sequenced in a study of T-cell reconstitution after alpha-beta-depleted transplantation in children (dated by TCRdb to 2016 to 2017). The method was PCR. Sequenced using an Illumina HiSeq 2500. Molecular barcoding was employed in the preparation of TCR libraries, with unique molecular identifiers being used to normalize TCRbeta repertoire quantification. Using fastp at Q25 and MiXCR, TCRdb reprocessed the public reads and kept productive beta chains. Rows are unified per CDR3 protein, each entry keeping the most common DNA and genes. The sample table holds around 600,000 distinct CDR3 sequences, of which over 9.5% were seen once. The top ten clonotypes cover less than 4.5% of the sample. The sample was PBMCs from the stem cell graft donor, taken from the stem cell graft. These TCRs come from a human donor who donated a stem cell graft to a child with acute myeloid leukemia.

This clonotype was counted only a few times. The V gene is TRBV7-2, the J gene TRBJ2-4; the D is unclear. Germline loops: CDR1 SGHTA, CDR2 FQGNSA. Trimming took off 2 bases at V and 0 bases at J, with 8 bases between the two ends. This CDR3 region has 15 residues. The CDR3 nucleotides read TGTGCCAGCAGCTTAACAGCACTAGCCAAAAACATTCAGTACTTC. It is translated as CASSLTALAKNIQYF.

This clonotype was seen more than once but under ten times. The J gene is TRBJ2-5, the V gene TRBV7-7; tentatively, D is TRBD2 (6 bases). This CDR3 has 15 amino acids. The germline CDR1 and CDR2 sequences are SSHAT and FNYEAQ (reference sequence). The CDR3 sequence is CASRLLGGASETQYF. The DNA of the CDR3 is TGTGCTAGCCGCCTCCTCGGGGGAGCTTCGGAGACCCAGTACTTC.

The CDR3 nucleotides are TGCAGTGTACGGACCCGGATAGAGACCCAGTACTTC. Translated: CSVRTRIETQYF. The chain employs TRBV29-1 and TRBJ2-5; D is uncertain. This CDR3 is 12 amino acids long. Germline V gene data show CDR1 as SQVTM and CDR2 as ANQGSEA.

J is TRBJ2-5 and V is TRBV29-1; D perhaps matches TRBD2 (6 bases). There are 12 residues in the CDR3. The germline V and J ends were trimmed by 6 bases and 3 bases, with 11 bases remaining between them. Germline CDR1 is SQVTM and CDR2 is ANQGSEA. The DNA of the CDR3 is TGCAGCGTGCGCGGGGCTGAAGAGACCCAGTACTTC. This encodes CSVRGAEETQYF.

This clonotype was seen more than once but under ten times. V usage is TRBV20-1 and J usage is TRBJ2-3; perhaps TRBD1 as D (5 bases). The CDR3 has 12 amino acids. V was trimmed by 5 bases and J by 4 bases, leaving 10 bases between them. Germline assignment: CDR1 DFQATT and CDR2 SNEGSKA (reference sequence). The CDR3 DNA reads as TGCAGTGCTGACAGATTGTCAGATACGCAGTATTTT. Encoded protein: CSADRLSDTQYF.

This chain links TRBV20-1 with TRBJ2-5; 7 bases match TRBD2. This CDR3 region has 14 residues. J gave up 5 bases and V 5 bases, and 11 bases lay outside the gene matches. The germline V gene has CDR1 DFQATT and CDR2 SNEGSKA (reference sequence). The CDR3 sequence is CSALYLAGGETQYF. The CDR3, as DNA: TGCAGTGCTTTATACCTAGCCGGGGGGGAGACCCAGTACTTC.

The chain carries TRBV2 and TRBJ2-2; no clear D gene. Between the trimmed V and J ends, which lost 3 bases and 2 bases, there was a span of 7 bases. The CDR3 has 14 amino acids. CDR1 and CDR2 from the germline V gene are SNHLY and FYNNEI. DNA for the CDR3: TGTGCCAGCAGTGATATGGGAAACACCGGGGAGCTGTTTTTT. It translates to CASSDMGNTGELFF.

The genes are TRBV4-2 and TRBJ1-3; 7 nucleotides match TRBD1. CDR3 length equals 17 residues. V lost 5 bases, J lost 0 bases, and 10 bases stayed unmatched. The germline V gene has CDR1 LGHNA and CDR2 YNFKEQ. The CDR3 reads CASSNDRETYSGNTIYF. The CDR3 DNA reads as TGTGCCAGCAGCAACGACAGGGAAACCTACTCTGGAAACACCATATATTTT.

This clonotype was detected ten times or more. The genes are TRBV24-1 and TRBJ2-2, with D perhaps being TRBD1 or TRBD2 (6 bases each). The CDR3 runs 17 residues. V was cut by 4 bases and J by 0 bases, with 14 bases left in between. Germline CDR1 is KGHDR and CDR2 is SFDVKD. The CDR3 reads CATSDPRGAANTGELFF. CDR3 nucleotide sequence: TGTGCCACCAGTGACCCGAGGGGGGCCGCGAACACCGGGGAGCTGTTTTTT.

This clonotype was seen many times. This chain connects TRBV7-6 to TRBJ1-5, with 7 bases fitting TRBD1. CDR1 is SGHVS, CDR2 FNYEAQ, per germline. With V trimmed by 5 bases and J by 8 bases, 12 bases remained unmatched. This CDR3 has 15 amino acids. CDR3 sequence (DNA): TGTGCCAGCAGCCTCAGGGGGTCATCGACGGAGCCCCAGCATTTT. Its protein is CASSLRGSSTEPQHF.

The gene calls are TRBV29-1 and TRBJ2-5; 8 nucleotides align to TRBD1. Germline V CDR1 and CDR2: SQVTM, ANQGSEA. V dropped 5 bases and J dropped 5; count of bases not matched to a gene: 10. The CDR3 loop spans 14 amino acids. CDR3 protein: CSVPLRTGRETQYF. The CDR3 nucleotides are TGCAGCGTTCCACTCCGGACAGGGCGGGAGACCCAGTACTTC.

Many counts were recorded for this clonotype. The chain couples TRBV4-2 to TRBJ1-1; D call uncertain. Trimming removed 4 bases at V and 3 bases at J, with 9 bases between. The length of the CDR3 is 13 residues. Per germline, CDR1 LGHNA and CDR2 YNFKEQ. The CDR3 loop is CASSPDSHTEAFF. The CDR3 nucleotides are TGTGCCAGCAGCCCCGACTCTCACACTGAAGCTTTCTTT.

The chain combines TRBV6-1 with TRBJ2-1, with D tentatively TRBD2 (6 bases). Trimming shortened V by 5 bases and J by 5 bases, and 13 bases separated the two germline ends. Germline V gene data show CDR1 as MNHNS and CDR2 as SASEGT. The CDR3 sequence is 14 residues long. The CDR3 reads CASSQRLDHNEQFF. The CDR3 DNA reads as TGTGCCAGCAGTCAAAGACTAGACCACAATGAGCAGTTCTTC.

This clonotype was detected only a few times. The rearrangement links TRBV5-1 to TRBJ1-1, with TRBD1 matching 8 bases. Germline CDR1 is SGHRS and CDR2 is YFSETQ. Losses at the gene ends were 4 bases for V and 4 bases for J; bases not matched to a gene: 6. The CDR3 is made up of 14 amino acids. In DNA form, the CDR3 reads TGCGCCAGCAGCAGAACAGGGGGTGTCACTGAAGCTTTCTTT. Translation gives CASSRTGGVTEAFF.

This clonotype was counted many times. V usage is TRBV20-1 and J usage is TRBJ2-1; 10 bases are shared with TRBD2. The CDR3 consists of 14 residues. Per germline, CDR1 DFQATT and CDR2 SNEGSKA (reference sequence). Trimming took 6 bases from V and 4 from J; bases not matched to a gene: 6. The CDR3 DNA follows: TGCAGTGCGGGAGAACTAGCGGGATACAATGAGCAGTTCTTC. Protein sequence: CSAGELAGYNEQFF.

V gene TRBV9 combines with J gene TRBJ2-1; 12 nucleotides align to TRBD2. From germline, CDR1 is SGDLS and CDR2 YYNGEE. V lost 3 bases to trimming and J lost 7 bases; unmatched junction nucleotides: 5. The CDR3 totals 15 residues. The CDR3, as DNA: TGTGCCAGCAGCGGGACTAGCGGGATGGTGAATGAGCAGTTCTTC. This codes for CASSGTSGMVNEQFF.

This clonotype was seen repeatedly, ten times or more. The gene calls are TRBV7-3 and TRBJ2-1; 14 bases match TRBD2. Per germline, CDR1 SGHTA and CDR2 FQGTGA. The CDR3 extends over 20 amino acids. The V segment lost 5 bases and the J segment 3 bases; nucleotides outside the gene matches: 15. CDR3 sequence reads: CASSPTTSGRAGIGYNEQFF. The CDR3, as DNA: TGTGCCAGCAGCCCAACGACTAGCGGGAGGGCTGGTATCGGCTACAATGAGCAGTTCTTC.

The gene calls are TRBV5-1 and TRBJ1-1, with TRBD1 matching over 11 bases. J gave up 0 bases and V 2 bases, and 6 bases lay outside the gene matches. Germline V gene sequence: CDR1 SGHRS, CDR2 YFSETQ. The CDR3 spans 17 residues. CDR3 sequence: CASSFGTGGGMNTEAFF. The CDR3 region has the DNA TGCGCCAGCAGCTTCGGGACAGGGGGGGGAATGAACACTGAAGCTTTCTTT.

The genes are TRBV7-2 and TRBJ2-5; TRBD1 matches at 8 bases. V lost 5 bases, J lost 4 bases, and 9 bases stayed unmatched. Germline CDR1 is SGHTA and CDR2 is FQGNSA. The CDR3 has 15 amino acids. Here the CDR3 DNA reads TGTGCCAGCAGCGCAGGGGGCAGGATCATAGAGACCCAGTACTTC. This sequence encodes CASSAGGRIIETQYF.

This chain connects TRBV29-1 to TRBJ2-2; D unresolved. The CDR3 consists of 13 residues. Germline V CDR1 and CDR2: SQVTM, ANQGSEA. CDR3: CTCVESDTGELFF. The CDR3 DNA is TGCACCTGTGTAGAGTCGGATACCGGGGAGCTGTTTTTT.

V is TRBV19 and J is TRBJ1-1; D perhaps matches TRBD1 (5 bases). V was shortened by 6 bases and J by 4 bases, with 15 bases between the two germline ends. The CDR3 is made up of 14 amino acids. Germline V gene sequence: CDR1 LNHDA, CDR2 SQIVND (reference sequence). This CDR3 reads CASRQQGGITEAFF. The CDR3 bases are TGTGCCAGTAGACAGCAGGGAGGGATCACTGAAGCTTTCTTT.

This clonotype has ten or more counts. The chain employs TRBV15 and TRBJ2-2, with TRBD2 matching over 14 bases. The CDR3 length is 17 residues. The junction had 2 bases not matched to a gene; V was cut back by 0 bases and J by 5 bases. Germline-derived CDR1 and CDR2 are LNHNV and YYDKDF (reference sequence). The CDR3 nucleotides are TGTGCCACCAGCAGAGATCGGACTAGCGGGAGGACCGGGGAGCTGTTTTTT. It encodes CATSRDRTSGRTGELFF. Full variable domain (remainder filled in from reference TRBV15 and TRBJ2-2): DAMVIQNPRYQVTQFGKPVTLSCSQTLNHNVMYWYQQKSSQAPKLLFHYYDKDFNNEADTPDNFQSRRPNTSFCFLDIRSPGLGDTAMYLCATSRDRTSGRTGELFFGEGSRLTVL.

This clonotype was observed many times. The CDR3 sequence: CSAQITGFLSGEQYF. The CDR3 bases are TGCAGTGCTCAGATTACAGGGTTCCTCTCGGGTGAGCAGTACTTC. The rearrangement links TRBV20-1 to TRBJ2-7, with D perhaps TRBD1 (6 bases). Trimming cost V 5 bases and J 7 bases, with 24 bases left between them. Looked up from germline, CDR1 is DFQATT and CDR2 is SNEGSKA (reference sequence). This CDR3 spans 15 amino acids.